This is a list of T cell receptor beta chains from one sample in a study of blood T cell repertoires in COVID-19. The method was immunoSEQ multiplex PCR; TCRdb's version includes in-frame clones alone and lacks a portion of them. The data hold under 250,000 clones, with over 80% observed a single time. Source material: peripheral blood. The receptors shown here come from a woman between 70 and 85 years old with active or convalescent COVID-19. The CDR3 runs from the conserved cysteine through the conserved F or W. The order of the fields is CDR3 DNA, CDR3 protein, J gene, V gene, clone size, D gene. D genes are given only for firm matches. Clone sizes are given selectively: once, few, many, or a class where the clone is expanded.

CDR3nt: TGCGCCAGCAGCCGAGGGACAGGGAGGGCCACTGAAGCTTTCTTT; CDR3aa: CASSRGTGRATEAFF; j_gene: TRBJ1-1; v_gene: TRBV4-1; abundance: many; d_gene: TRBD1
CDR3nt: TGTGCCAGCAGTTCTAGGGGGACTAGTTCGCACAATGAGCAGTTCTTC; CDR3aa: CASSSRGTSSHNEQFF; j_gene: TRBJ2-1; v_gene: TRBV27; abundance: .; d_gene: TRBD2
CDR3nt: TGTGCCACCAGCAGAGATGGAGGCGGGACGCAGTATTTT; CDR3aa: CATSRDGGGTQYF; j_gene: TRBJ2-3; v_gene: TRBV15; abundance: .; d_gene: .
CDR3nt: TGTGCCAGCTCACCACCGACAATCCAAGAGACCCAGTACTTC; CDR3aa: CASSPPTIQETQYF; j_gene: TRBJ2-5; v_gene: TRBV18; abundance: .; d_gene: .
CDR3nt: TGTGCTAGTGGCCTTCTTTATACGCAGTATTTT; CDR3aa: CASGLLYTQYF; j_gene: TRBJ2-3; v_gene: TRBV12-5; abundance: .; d_gene: .
CDR3nt: TGCGCCAGCAGCTGGGGGACTAGCGCAGATACGCAGTATTTT; CDR3aa: CASSWGTSADTQYF; j_gene: TRBJ2-3; v_gene: TRBV5-1; abundance: .; d_gene: TRBD2
CDR3nt: TGTGCCAGCAGCGTAGTTGCAGGTTTTACAGATACGCAGTATTTT; CDR3aa: CASSVVAGFTDTQYF; j_gene: TRBJ2-3; v_gene: TRBV9; abundance: .; d_gene: .
CDR3nt: TGTGCCAGCAGCCAAGTCCAGCGGCCCACAGATACGCAGTATTTT; CDR3aa: CASSQVQRPTDTQYF; j_gene: TRBJ2-3; v_gene: TRBV3-1/TRBV3-2; abundance: few; d_gene: .
CDR3nt: TGTGCCTGGAGCCGAACAGGGGGGATGCCTAATGAAAAACTGTTTTTT; CDR3aa: CAWSRTGGMPNEKLFF; j_gene: TRBJ1-4; v_gene: TRBV30; abundance: many; d_gene: TRBD1
CDR3nt: TGTGCCAGCAGCTTAGAGACAGGGTCTGGTGGCTACACCTTC; CDR3aa: CASSLETGSGGYTF; j_gene: TRBJ1-2; v_gene: TRBV7-9; abundance: few; d_gene: TRBD1
CDR3nt: TGTGCCAGCAGTACAGGGGTGGAGACCCAGTACTTC; CDR3aa: CASSTGVETQYF; j_gene: TRBJ2-5; v_gene: TRBV7-9; abundance: .; d_gene: TRBD1
CDR3nt: TGTGCCAGCAGTTACGACGGGAACCCCGGGGAGCTGTTTTTT; CDR3aa: CASSYDGNPGELFF; j_gene: TRBJ2-2; v_gene: TRBV6-6; abundance: .; d_gene: .
CDR3nt: TGTGCCAGCAGTTACGATAGCGGGAGGGCCTACTACGAGCAGTACTTC; CDR3aa: CASSYDSGRAYYEQYF; j_gene: TRBJ2-7; v_gene: TRBV6-2/TRBV6-3; abundance: .; d_gene: TRBD2
CDR3nt: TGTGCCAGCTCCGGGGGGCCAGGTCCGCGTGAGCAGTTCTTC; CDR3aa: CASSGGPGPREQFF; j_gene: TRBJ2-1; v_gene: TRBV2; abundance: .; d_gene: .
CDR3nt: TGTGCCATCAGTGAGTCTGGACAAAGAGACACTGAAGCTTTCTTT; CDR3aa: CAISESGQRDTEAFF; j_gene: TRBJ1-1; v_gene: TRBV10-3; abundance: .; d_gene: .
CDR3nt: TGTGCCAGCAACTCAGGGATGGATGGACAGCCCCAGCATTTT; CDR3aa: CASNSGMDGQPQHF; j_gene: TRBJ1-5; v_gene: TRBV3-1/TRBV3-2; abundance: .; d_gene: .
CDR3nt: TGTGCCAGCAGCCCGAGGGTGGGCGACCAAGCTTTCTTT; CDR3aa: CASSPRVGDQAFF; j_gene: TRBJ1-1; v_gene: TRBV5-8; abundance: once; d_gene: .
CDR3nt: TGCGCCAGCAGTGAGGCCGGGGTCCCAGCCACTGAAGCTTTCTTT; CDR3aa: CASSEAGVPATEAFF; j_gene: TRBJ1-1; v_gene: TRBV10-2; abundance: .; d_gene: .
CDR3nt: TGTGCCAGCAGTCGGACAGGGACCTCCTACAATGAGCAGTTCTTC; CDR3aa: CASSRTGTSYNEQFF; j_gene: TRBJ2-1; v_gene: TRBV6-5; abundance: .; d_gene: TRBD1
CDR3nt: TGTGCCAGTAGCTTGACAGGGCTCGCCAAAAACATTCAGTACTTC; CDR3aa: CASSLTGLAKNIQYF; j_gene: TRBJ2-4; v_gene: TRBV19; abundance: .; d_gene: TRBD1
CDR3nt: TGCGCCAGCAGCCCGGACGGGACTAGCTTCTACGAGCAGTACTTC; CDR3aa: CASSPDGTSFYEQYF; j_gene: TRBJ2-7; v_gene: TRBV5-1; abundance: .; d_gene: TRBD2
CDR3nt: TGTGCCAGCAGCCAATTGAGGCGTGAGCAGTTCTTC; CDR3aa: CASSQLRREQFF; j_gene: TRBJ2-1; v_gene: TRBV3-1/TRBV3-2; abundance: .; d_gene: .
CDR3nt: TGCGCCAGCAGACTGGCGGGCACTGAAGCTTTCTTT; CDR3aa: CASRLAGTEAFF; j_gene: TRBJ1-1; v_gene: TRBV5-1; abundance: .; d_gene: .
CDR3nt: TGTGCCAGCAGACTCATTTGGTCCAGGGGAACAAACACCATATATTTT; CDR3aa: CASRLIWSRGTNTIYF; j_gene: TRBJ1-3; v_gene: TRBV11-3; abundance: .; d_gene: .
CDR3nt: TGTGCCAGCAGTCCGCCCCTAGCGGCTTTGGGGGAGCAGTTCTTC; CDR3aa: CASSPPLAALGEQFF; j_gene: TRBJ2-1; v_gene: TRBV28; abundance: .; d_gene: TRBD2
CDR3nt: TGTGCCAGCAGTTACTCGTTCGGGGGTTGGGAGTTCTTC; CDR3aa: CASSYSFGGWEFF; j_gene: TRBJ2-1; v_gene: TRBV6-5; abundance: .; d_gene: .
CDR3nt: TGTGCCAGCAGCTTGACAGGGCATGATCAGCCCCAGCATTTT; CDR3aa: CASSLTGHDQPQHF; j_gene: TRBJ1-5; v_gene: TRBV7-9; abundance: once; d_gene: TRBD1
CDR3nt: TGTGCCAGCAGCCAGGTGCGGTTCGGGGAGACCCAGTACTTC; CDR3aa: CASSQVRFGETQYF; j_gene: TRBJ2-5; v_gene: TRBV3-1/TRBV3-2; abundance: once; d_gene: .
CDR3nt: TGTGCCAGCAGCTTAGATTCCACAGCCAACTATGGCTACACCTTC; CDR3aa: CASSLDSTANYGYTF; j_gene: TRBJ1-2; v_gene: TRBV7-2; abundance: .; d_gene: .
CDR3nt: TGTGCCAGCAGTTTATGGGCGGGGGCAAGTGGAAACACCATATATTTT; CDR3aa: CASSLWAGASGNTIYF; j_gene: TRBJ1-3; v_gene: TRBV28; abundance: .; d_gene: .
CDR3nt: TGTGCCAGCAGCCGATCGGGGACAGGGAACGAAAAACTGTTTTTT; CDR3aa: CASSRSGTGNEKLFF; j_gene: TRBJ1-4; v_gene: TRBV3-1/TRBV3-2; abundance: .; d_gene: TRBD1
CDR3nt: TGTGCCAGCAGCCAAGTCCTCAACACTGAAGCTTTCTTT; CDR3aa: CASSQVLNTEAFF; j_gene: TRBJ1-1; v_gene: TRBV3-1/TRBV3-2; abundance: .; d_gene: .
CDR3nt: TGTGCCAGCAGGGAGGGTGGGGCCAACGTCCTGACTTTC; CDR3aa: CASREGGANVLTF; j_gene: TRBJ2-6; v_gene: TRBV7-3; abundance: .; d_gene: .
CDR3nt: TGCAGTGCTAGTCGGACTAGCGGCAGTTACGAGCAGTACTTC; CDR3aa: CSASRTSGSYEQYF; j_gene: TRBJ2-7; v_gene: TRBV20-1; abundance: once; d_gene: TRBD2
CDR3nt: TGTGCCAGCAGCGCGAGCGGGGGGGCCTGGGAGACCCAGTACTTC; CDR3aa: CASSASGGAWETQYF; j_gene: TRBJ2-5; v_gene: TRBV9; abundance: .; d_gene: TRBD2
CDR3nt: TGTGCCAGCAGCTTAGCAGGGATTGACAATGAGCAGTTCTTC; CDR3aa: CASSLAGIDNEQFF; j_gene: TRBJ2-1; v_gene: TRBV11-2; abundance: .; d_gene: .
CDR3nt: TGTGCCAGCTCACCATTTGGCGCAGGGGGAGATACGCAGTATTTT; CDR3aa: CASSPFGAGGDTQYF; j_gene: TRBJ2-3; v_gene: TRBV18; abundance: .; d_gene: TRBD1
CDR3nt: TGTGCCAGCGCCCGGGACAGGCTCTATGGCTACACCTTC; CDR3aa: CASARDRLYGYTF; j_gene: TRBJ1-2; v_gene: TRBV6-5; abundance: .; d_gene: TRBD1
CDR3nt: TGTGCCAGCAGTTTAATAGTACGGGGACTATCTAGCAATCAGCCCCAGCATTTT; CDR3aa: CASSLIVRGLSSNQPQHF; j_gene: TRBJ1-5; v_gene: TRBV28; abundance: .; d_gene: .
CDR3nt: TGTGCCAGCAGCCCCACATTACAGGGGGCGAGAGATACGCAGTATTTT; CDR3aa: CASSPTLQGARDTQYF; j_gene: TRBJ2-3; v_gene: TRBV7-2; abundance: few; d_gene: TRBD1
CDR3nt: TGCGCCAGCAGCTTGGCCCCCGGGACTAGCGGGAGTCGTGAGCAGTTCTTC; CDR3aa: CASSLAPGTSGSREQFF; j_gene: TRBJ2-1; v_gene: TRBV5-1; abundance: .; d_gene: TRBD2
CDR3nt: TGTGCCAGCAGCTTAGGAGGCTCACCCTACCAAGAGACCCAGTACTTC; CDR3aa: CASSLGGSPYQETQYF; j_gene: TRBJ2-5; v_gene: TRBV7-9; abundance: .; d_gene: .
CDR3nt: TGTGCCACAGAAAGGACAGGGAGAGAGACCCAGTACTTC; CDR3aa: CATERTGRETQYF; j_gene: TRBJ2-5; v_gene: TRBV24-1; abundance: .; d_gene: TRBD1